The 14 T cell receptor beta chains below all came from one sample that was sequenced in a study of T cells after yellow fever vaccination. TCRdb fed the 5' RACE reads into MiXCR, producing one record per CDR3 protein. The sample holds a few hundred thousand distinct CDR3 sequences, roughly 4.3% seen once. The source was PBMCs, collected 5 days after the yellow fever booster vaccination. The receptors come from a man in his late teens or twenties who received the YFV17D yellow fever vaccine.

This clonotype was seen more than once but under ten times. The V gene is TRBV12-3 or TRBV12-4, the J gene TRBJ1-3; the D gene is possibly TRBD1 (6 bases). V lost 10 bases and J 4 bases, leaving 23 bases between the germline ends. The CDR3 runs 16 residues. Written as DNA, the CDR3 is TGTGCCATCAGGGGTCAGGGTCCGCTGGCAGGAAACACCATATATTTT. Residues: CAIRGQGPLAGNTIYF.

This clonotype was counted many times. The chain joins TRBV4-3 to TRBJ2-1; weak D call: TRBD1 (5 bases). V was clipped by 0 bases and J by 2 bases, with 11 bases between them. Germline-derived CDR1 and CDR2 are LGHNA and YSLEER. This CDR3 is 16 amino acids long. CDR3 loop: CASSQDPSRAYNEQFF. CDR3 sequence (DNA): TGCGCCAGCAGCCAAGATCCCTCCAGGGCCTACAATGAGCAGTTCTTC.

This clonotype appeared a few times. The V and J genes are TRBV20-1 and TRBJ1-1; the D gene is possibly TRBD1 (6 bases). Germline loops: CDR1 DFQATT, CDR2 SNEGSKA (reference sequence). V was pared by 6 bases and J by 4 bases, with 12 bases between. The CDR3 spans 12 residues. As DNA, the CDR3 is TGCAGTGCCAACAGGGCTGCCACTGAAGCTTTCTTT. Translating gives CSANRAATEAFF.

This clonotype was found a few times. This chain joins TRBV10-3 and TRBJ2-7; D unclear. CDR3 length equals 13 residues. V was shortened by 10 bases and J by 3 bases, with 16 bases between the two germline ends. Per germline, CDR1 ENHRY and CDR2 SYGVKD. The CDR3 nucleotides are TGTGCCAAAGTAGTTAGGTCGCACTACGAGCAGTACTTC. Translation gives CAKVVRSHYEQYF.

This clonotype was seen more than once but under ten times. The gene calls are TRBV2 and TRBJ2-6; D is ambiguous. Germline-derived CDR1 and CDR2 are SNHLY and FYNNEI. CDR3 length: 15 amino acids. V was clipped by 4 bases and J by 0 bases, with 7 bases between them. The chain's CDR3 is CASSVGPSGANVLTF. Written as DNA, the CDR3 is TGTGCCAGCAGTGTTGGGCCCTCTGGGGCCAACGTCCTGACTTTC.

This chain joins TRBV28 and TRBJ1-2, with D hard to call. The V gene's germline CDR1 is MDHEN and CDR2 SYDVKM. Trimming took off 5 bases at V and 3 bases at J, with 10 bases between the two ends. The CDR3 runs 13 residues. CDR3 sequence (DNA): TGTGCCAGCAGTCCTATCCCTGACTATGGCTACACCTTC. This encodes CASSPIPDYGYTF.

This clonotype occurred many times. This chain connects TRBV4-1 to TRBJ1-5; TRBD1 matches 7 bases. The CDR3 is 16 amino acids. Per the germline V gene, CDR1 is MGHRA and CDR2 is YSYEKL. Trimming took 5 bases from V and 5 from J; bases not matched to a gene: 12. CDR3 DNA sequence: TGCGCCAGCAGCTTACGACAGGGCAGGGGGTATCAGCCCCAGCATTTT. This sequence encodes CASSLRQGRGYQPQHF.

This clonotype was counted a few times. This chain uses TRBV5-1 with TRBJ1-1; D call uncertain. The CDR3 contains 13 residues. Germline CDR1 reads SGHRS; CDR2 reads YFSETQ. The V and J ends lost 4 bases and 7 bases respectively, with 14 bases between them. CDR3 DNA: TGCGCCAGCAGCCCTGCAGGATCCCTTGAAGCTTTCTTT. Amino acid sequence: CASSPAGSLEAFF.

The V gene is TRBV6-2 or TRBV6-3, the J gene TRBJ2-7; a weak D match, TRBD2 (6 bases). CDR1 and CDR2 (germline): MNHEY, SVGEGT. The CDR3 totals 14 residues. The V gene lost 4 bases and the J gene lost 0 bases, with 10 bases spanning the gap. The CDR3: CASSWGGSSYEQYF. The CDR3 nucleotides are TGTGCCAGCAGTTGGGGAGGAAGCTCCTACGAGCAGTACTTC.

This chain joins TRBV20-1 and TRBJ2-7; TRBD1 aligns across 12 bases. The CDR3 loop spans 16 amino acids. Trimming cost V 3 bases and J 1 base; bases outside gene matches: 7. The V gene's germline CDR1 is DFQATT and CDR2 SNEGSKA (reference sequence). The CDR3 region has the DNA TGCAGTGCTAGTTACTGGGACAGGGGGCTTTCCTACGAGCAGTACTTC. Translating it yields CSASYWDRGLSYEQYF.

The rearrangement joins TRBV9 to TRBJ2-3, with 9 bases fitting TRBD2. V shed 1 base, J shed 2 bases, and the junction held 5 bases outside the gene matches. There are 16 residues in the CDR3. Germline V CDR1 and CDR2: SGDLS, YYNGEE. The CDR3: CASSVRGGGDTDTQYF. CDR3 DNA sequence: TGTGCCAGCAGCGTACGGGGCGGGGGGGACACAGATACGCAGTATTTT.

This clonotype came up many times. The J gene is TRBJ1-6, the V gene TRBV12-3 or TRBV12-4; D is uncertain. The CDR3 is 14 amino acids. Trimming removed 3 bases at V and 11 bases at J, with 14 bases between. The DNA of the CDR3 is TGTGCCAGCAGTTTCCAACAAGGACGTACACCCCTCCACTTT. Protein: CASSFQQGRTPLHF.

The rearrangement links TRBV20-1 to TRBJ2-1; 13 positions match TRBD2. V lost 6 bases, J lost 9 bases, and 8 bases stayed unmatched. In germline, CDR1 is DFQATT, CDR2 SNEGSKA (reference sequence). This CDR3 contains 14 residues. CDR3 sequence reads: CSADLGLAGPEQFF. CDR3 nucleotide sequence: TGCAGTGCGGACTTGGGACTAGCGGGACCTGAGCAGTTCTTC.

Only a few counts were recorded for this clonotype. The rearrangement uses TRBV29-1 and TRBJ1-5, with unresolved D. The germline V gene encodes CDR1 SQVTM and CDR2 ANQGSEA. V was pared by 4 bases and J by 6 bases, with 13 bases between. CDR3 length equals 13 residues. Here the CDR3 reads CSVVIGLSQPQHF. In DNA, the CDR3 is TGCAGCGTTGTGATAGGGTTATCTCAGCCCCAGCATTTT. Combining the CDR3 with reference TRBV29-1 and TRBJ1-5 gives the whole variable domain SAVISQKPSRDICQRGTSLTIQCQVDSQVTMMFWYRQQPGQSLTLIATANQGSEATYESGFVIDKFPISRPNLTFSTLTVSNMSPEDSSIYLCSVVIGLSQPQHFGDGTRLSIL.